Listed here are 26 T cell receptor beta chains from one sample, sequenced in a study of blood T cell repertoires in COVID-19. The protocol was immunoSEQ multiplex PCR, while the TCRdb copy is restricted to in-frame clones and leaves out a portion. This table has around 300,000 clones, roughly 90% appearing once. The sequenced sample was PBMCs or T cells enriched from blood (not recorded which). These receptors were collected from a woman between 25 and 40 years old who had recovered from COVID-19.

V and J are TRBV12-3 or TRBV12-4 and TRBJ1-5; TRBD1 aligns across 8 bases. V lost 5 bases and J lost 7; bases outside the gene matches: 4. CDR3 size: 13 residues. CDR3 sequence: CASSGQGGQPQHF. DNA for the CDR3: TGTGCCAGCAGTGGACAGGGTGGGCAGCCCCAGCATTTT.

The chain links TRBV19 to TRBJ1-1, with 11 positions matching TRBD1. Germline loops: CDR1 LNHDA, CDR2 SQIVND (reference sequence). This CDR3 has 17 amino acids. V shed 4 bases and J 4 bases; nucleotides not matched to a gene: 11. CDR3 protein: CASSKRDRGYYSTEAFF. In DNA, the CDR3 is TGTGCCAGTAGTAAAAGGGACAGGGGGTATTATAGCACTGAAGCTTTCTTT.

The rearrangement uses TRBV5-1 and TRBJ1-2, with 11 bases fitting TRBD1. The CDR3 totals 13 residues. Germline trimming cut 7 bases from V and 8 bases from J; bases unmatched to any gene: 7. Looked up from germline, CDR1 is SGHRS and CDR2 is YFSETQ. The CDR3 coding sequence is TGCGCCAGCGACTCGGGACAGGGGGGCGGCTACACCTTC. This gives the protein CASDSGQGGGYTF.

The CDR3 DNA follows: TGTGCCAGCTGGGGGTGGGCGGAGGGGGCTACGGGCTACACCTTC. Protein product: CASWGWAEGATGYTF. The chain carries TRBV28 and TRBJ1-2, with 7 bases that match TRBD1. The CDR3 runs 15 residues. In germline, CDR1 is MDHEN, CDR2 SYDVKM. V lost 8 bases, J lost 8 bases, and 17 bases stayed unmatched.

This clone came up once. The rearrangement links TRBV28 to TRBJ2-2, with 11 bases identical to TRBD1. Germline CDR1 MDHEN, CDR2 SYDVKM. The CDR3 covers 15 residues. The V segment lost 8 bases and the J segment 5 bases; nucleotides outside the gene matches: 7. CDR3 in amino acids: CASRTGGLITGELFF. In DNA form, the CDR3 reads TGTGCCAGCCGGACAGGGGGCTTGATTACCGGGGAGCTGTTTTTT.

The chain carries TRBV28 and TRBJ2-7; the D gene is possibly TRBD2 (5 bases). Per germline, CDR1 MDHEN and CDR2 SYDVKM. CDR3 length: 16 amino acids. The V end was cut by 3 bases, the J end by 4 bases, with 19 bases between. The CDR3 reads CASSFGPGFHMYEQYF. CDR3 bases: TGTGCCAGCAGTTTCGGACCGGGATTCCATATGTACGAGCAGTACTTC.

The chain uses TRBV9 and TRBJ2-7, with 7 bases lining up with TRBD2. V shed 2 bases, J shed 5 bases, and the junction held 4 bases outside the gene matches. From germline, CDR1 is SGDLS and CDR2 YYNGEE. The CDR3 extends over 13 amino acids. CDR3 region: CASSVEGRDEQYF. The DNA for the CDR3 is TGTGCCAGCAGCGTTGAGGGGAGGGACGAGCAGTACTTC.

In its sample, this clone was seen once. DNA of the CDR3: TGTGCCAGCAGTGGGGCGTTGGGTTTCAACTATGGCTACACCTTC. Protein sequence: CASSGALGFNYGYTF. The rearrangement links TRBV2 to TRBJ1-2; D is uncertain. Germline assignment: CDR1 SNHLY and CDR2 FYNNEI. CDR3 length equals 15 residues. Trimming left V 4 bases short and J 2 bases short, with 14 bases between.

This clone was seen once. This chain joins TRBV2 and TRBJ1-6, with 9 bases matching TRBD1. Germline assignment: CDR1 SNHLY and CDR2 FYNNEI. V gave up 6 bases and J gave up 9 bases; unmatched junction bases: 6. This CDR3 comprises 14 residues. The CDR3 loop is CASRETGGSSPLHF. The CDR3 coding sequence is TGTGCCAGCAGAGAGACAGGGGGTAGTTCACCCCTCCACTTT. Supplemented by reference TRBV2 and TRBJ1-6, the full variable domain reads EPEVTQTPSHQVTQMGQEVILRCVPISNHLYFYWYRQILGQKVEFLVSFYNNEISEKSEIFDDQFSVERPDGSNFTLKIRSTKLEDSAMYFCASRETGGSSPLHFGNGTRLTVT.

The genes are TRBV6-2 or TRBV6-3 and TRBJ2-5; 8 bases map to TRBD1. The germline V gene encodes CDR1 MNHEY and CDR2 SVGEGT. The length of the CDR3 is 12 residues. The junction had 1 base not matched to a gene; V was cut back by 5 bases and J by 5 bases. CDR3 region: CASSRQGETQYF. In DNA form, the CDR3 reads TGTGCCAGCAGTAGACAGGGGGAGACCCAGTACTTC.

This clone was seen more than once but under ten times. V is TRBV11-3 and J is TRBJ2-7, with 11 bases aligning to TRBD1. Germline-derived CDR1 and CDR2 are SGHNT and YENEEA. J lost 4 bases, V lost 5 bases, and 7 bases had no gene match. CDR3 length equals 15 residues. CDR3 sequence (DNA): TGTGCCAGCAGCGTGGGAGGGACAGGGGGATACGAGCAGTACTTC. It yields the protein CASSVGGTGGYEQYF.

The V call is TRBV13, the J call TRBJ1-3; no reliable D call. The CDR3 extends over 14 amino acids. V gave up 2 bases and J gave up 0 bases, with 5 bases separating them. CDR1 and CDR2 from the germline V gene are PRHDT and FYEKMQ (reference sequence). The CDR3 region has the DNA TGTGCCAGCAGCTTACAGATCTCTGGAAACACCATATATTTT. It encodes CASSLQISGNTIYF.

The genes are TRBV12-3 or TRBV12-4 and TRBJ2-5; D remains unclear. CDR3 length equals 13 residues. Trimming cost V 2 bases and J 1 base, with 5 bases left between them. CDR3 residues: CASSLRGQETQYF. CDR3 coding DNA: TGTGCCAGCAGTTTACGCGGCCAAGAGACCCAGTACTTC.

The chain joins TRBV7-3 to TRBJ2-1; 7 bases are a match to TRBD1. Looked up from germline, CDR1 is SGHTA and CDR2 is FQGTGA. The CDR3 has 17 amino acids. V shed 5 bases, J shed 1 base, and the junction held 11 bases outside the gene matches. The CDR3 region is CASSLTGTVRSYNEQFF. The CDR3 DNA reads TGTGCCAGCAGCCTGACCGGGACAGTCCGATCCTACAATGAGCAGTTCTTC.

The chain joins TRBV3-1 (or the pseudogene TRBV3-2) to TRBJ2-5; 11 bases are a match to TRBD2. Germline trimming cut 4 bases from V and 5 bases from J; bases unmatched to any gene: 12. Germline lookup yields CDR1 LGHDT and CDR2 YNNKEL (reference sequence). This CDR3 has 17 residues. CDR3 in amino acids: CASSLAGTSGLGETQYF. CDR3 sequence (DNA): TGTGCCAGCAGCCTTGCTGGGACTAGCGGACTGGGGGAGACCCAGTACTTC.

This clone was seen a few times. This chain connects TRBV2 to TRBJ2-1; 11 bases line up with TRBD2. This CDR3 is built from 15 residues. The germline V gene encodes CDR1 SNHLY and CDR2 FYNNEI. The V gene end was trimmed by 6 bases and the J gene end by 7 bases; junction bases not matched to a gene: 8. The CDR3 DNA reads TGTGCCAGCAGCCGAGTAGCGGGGGGGCGGAATGAGCAGTTCTTC. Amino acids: CASSRVAGGRNEQFF. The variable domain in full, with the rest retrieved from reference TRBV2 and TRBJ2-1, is EPEVTQTPSHQVTQMGQEVILRCVPISNHLYFYWYRQILGQKVEFLVSFYNNEISEKSEIFDDQFSVERPDGSNFTLKIRSTKLEDSAMYFCASSRVAGGRNEQFFGPGTRLTVL.

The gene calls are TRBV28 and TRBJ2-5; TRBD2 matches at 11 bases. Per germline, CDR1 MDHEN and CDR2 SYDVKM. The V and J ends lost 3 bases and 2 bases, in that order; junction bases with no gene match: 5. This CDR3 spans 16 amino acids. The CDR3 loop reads CASSLVIAGGQETQYF. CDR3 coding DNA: TGTGCCAGCAGTTTGGTGATAGCGGGAGGGCAAGAGACCCAGTACTTC.

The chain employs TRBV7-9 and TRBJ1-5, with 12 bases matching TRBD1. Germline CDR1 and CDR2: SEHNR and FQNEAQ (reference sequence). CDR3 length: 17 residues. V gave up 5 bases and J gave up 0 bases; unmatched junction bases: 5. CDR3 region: CASSPGTGGRSNQPQHF. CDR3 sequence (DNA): TGTGCCAGCAGCCCCGGGACAGGGGGCCGTAGCAATCAGCCCCAGCATTTT.

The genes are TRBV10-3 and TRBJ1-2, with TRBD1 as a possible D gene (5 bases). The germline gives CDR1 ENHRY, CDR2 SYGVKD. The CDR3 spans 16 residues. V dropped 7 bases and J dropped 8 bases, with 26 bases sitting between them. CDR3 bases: TGTGCCATCACCCAGTGGGAGGGGCCAGGACCCGGGGGCTACACCTTC. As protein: CAITQWEGPGPGGYTF.

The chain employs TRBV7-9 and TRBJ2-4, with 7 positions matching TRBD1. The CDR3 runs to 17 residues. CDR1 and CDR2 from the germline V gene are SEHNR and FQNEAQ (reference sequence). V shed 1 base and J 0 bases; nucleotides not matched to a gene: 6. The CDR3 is CASSLDRTGVAKNIQYF. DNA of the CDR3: TGTGCCAGCAGCTTAGACCGCACAGGGGTAGCCAAAAACATTCAGTACTTC. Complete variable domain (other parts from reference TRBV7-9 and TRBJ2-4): DTGVSQNPRHKITKRGQNVTFRCDPISEHNRLYWYRQTLGQGPEFLTYFQNEAQLEKSRLLSDRFSAERPKGSFSTLEIQRTEQGDSAMYLCASSLDRTGVAKNIQYFGAGTRLSVL.

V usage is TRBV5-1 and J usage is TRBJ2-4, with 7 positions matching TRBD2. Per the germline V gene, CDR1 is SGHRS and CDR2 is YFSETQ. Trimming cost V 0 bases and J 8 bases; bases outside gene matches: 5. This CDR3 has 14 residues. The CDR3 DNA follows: TGCGCCAGCAGCTTGGACCCGGCGGGGGACATTCAGTACTTC. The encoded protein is CASSLDPAGDIQYF.

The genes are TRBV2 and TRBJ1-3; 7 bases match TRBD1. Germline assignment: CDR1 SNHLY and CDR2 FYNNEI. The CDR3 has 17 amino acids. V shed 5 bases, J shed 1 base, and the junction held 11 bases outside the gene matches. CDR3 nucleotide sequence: TGTGCCAGCAGTACCAACACAGGGGTACGTTCTGGAAACACCATATATTTT. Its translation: CASSTNTGVRSGNTIYF.

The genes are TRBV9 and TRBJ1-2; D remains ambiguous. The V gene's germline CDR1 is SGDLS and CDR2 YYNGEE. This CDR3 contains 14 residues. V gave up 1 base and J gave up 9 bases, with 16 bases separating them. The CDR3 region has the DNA TGTGCCAGCAGCGTAATCCAGCCAGGCGTTAGCTACACCTTC. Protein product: CASSVIQPGVSYTF.

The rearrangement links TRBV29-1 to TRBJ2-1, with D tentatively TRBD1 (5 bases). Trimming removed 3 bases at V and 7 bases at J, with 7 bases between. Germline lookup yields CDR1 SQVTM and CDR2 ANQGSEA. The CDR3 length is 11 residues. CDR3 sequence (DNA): TGCAGCGTTGAGAGGACAAATGAGCAGTTCTTC. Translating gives CSVERTNEQFF.

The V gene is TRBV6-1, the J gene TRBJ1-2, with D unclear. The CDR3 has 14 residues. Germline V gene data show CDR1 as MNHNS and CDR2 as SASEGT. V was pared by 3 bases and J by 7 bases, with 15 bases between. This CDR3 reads CASSDLEVGTGYTF. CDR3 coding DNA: TGTGCCAGCAGTGACCTCGAGGTCGGTACTGGCTACACCTTC.

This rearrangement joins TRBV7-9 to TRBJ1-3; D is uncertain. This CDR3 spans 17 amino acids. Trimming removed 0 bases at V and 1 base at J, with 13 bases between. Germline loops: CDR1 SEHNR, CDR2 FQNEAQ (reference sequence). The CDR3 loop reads CASSLAVGGSSGNTIYF. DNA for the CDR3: TGTGCCAGCAGCTTAGCGGTAGGAGGGTCTTCTGGAAACACCATATATTTT.